The subject of this entry is one T cell receptor beta chain. The sample originates from a study of cytomegalovirus exposure and HLA in healthy donors. The CDR3 has 13 residues. V was pared by 3 bases and J by 1 base, with 6 bases between. The germline gives CDR1 SQVTM, CDR2 ANQGSEA. Both 60 Vbeta primers and 13 Jbeta primers went into the PCR. Some clones are missing from TCRdb's copy, which holds only in-frame ones; the method was immunoSEQ multiplex PCR. Counted here are some 150,000 clones, about four fifths occurring once; the ten biggest clones make up 3% to 4%. Sequences were obtained from PBMCs. This TCR came from a human donor in good health. The chain links TRBV29-1 to TRBJ2-2, with a weak D call TRBD1 (5 bases). For the CDR3, the DNA is TGCAGCGTTGATCAGGGGAACACCGGGGAGCTGTTTTTT. Protein: CSVDQGNTGELFF.